This T cell receptor beta chain was found in a study of blood T cell repertoires in COVID-19. The authors' processing: Reference gene primer amplification yielded estimated nucleated cell counts. Profiled with immunoSEQ multiplex PCR; TCRdb holds only in-frame clones, not every one. V and J calls and clone size follow that table, whereas D and trimming were derived from the DNA. The profile covers about 120,000 clones, with almost 85% appearing a single time and less than 9% taken by the ten largest. This clonotype originated in a man aged 65 to 79 with active or convalescent COVID-19. What was sequenced was peripheral blood.

CDR3 loop: CSASRGGNEQYF. CDR3 nucleotides: TGCAGTGCTAGTAGGGGAGGGAACGAGCAGTACTTC. The V and J genes are TRBV20-1 and TRBJ2-7; 7 bases align to TRBD2. The CDR3 is 12 amino acids. J was trimmed by 5 bases and V by 3 bases; bases with no gene match: 4. Germline values: CDR1 DFQATT, CDR2 SNEGSKA (reference sequence).